This TCR beta chain was sequenced in a study of PD-L1 blockade in urothelial cancer (dated by TCRdb to 2016 to 2017). Regarding the research as a whole: Therapy was started at some point between 2013 and 2015 for all patients, and atezolizumab 1,200 mg was administered intravenously every 3 weeks. Progression-free survival longer than 6 months counted as durable clinical benefit, and TCR features were additionally tested against both progression-free and overall survival. Blood samples were analyzed at two time points: 3 weeks after treatment start (second dose) and 6 weeks after treatment start. Pretreatment tumor samples and matched peripheral blood, collected serially before and after atezolizumab treatment, underwent TCR sequencing. Patients had an ECOG performance status of 0 or 1 and had received between 0 and 3 prior chemotherapy regimens. In the same patients, pretreatment tumors underwent whole exome sequencing and RNA sequencing in addition to TCR sequencing. Blood samples gave a median of about 150,000 T cells and 83,000 or so unique TCRs, with a median clonality of roughly 0.08. Roughly 10 patients reached durable clinical benefit, while some 20 patients did not. About 90% of the 29 patients were males with bladder-origin urothelial cancer, and about 60% of the roughly 30 reported a prior smoking history. An exploratory multi-omic analysis was conducted of the somatic, immune and clinical correlates of response to PD-L1 blockade with atezolizumab in urothelial cancer. Pretreatment blood TCR-seq was available for twenty-nine patients, at least one posttreatment blood collection was obtained for approximately 25 patients, and tumor TCR-seq was available for approximately 25 patients.

Taken with the paper, the label for time point translates to: pretreatment peripheral blood. A cohort of approximately 30 patients with locally advanced or metastatic urothelial carcinoma, treated at Memorial Sloan Kettering on a trial protocol, was included. Peripheral blood mononuclear cells were collected pretreatment and during treatment, with between 1 and 8 total time points per patient. The Qiagen DNeasy Blood extraction kit was used to purify genomic DNA from total PBMCs and tumor samples. Collected pretreatment and during treatment, PBMCs were isolated and stored as previously described. To estimate absolute template abundance from read counts, synthetic TCR analog templates were spiked into each PCR. The immunoSEQ assay used bias-controlled V and J gene primers to amplify TCRbeta CDR3 regions from genomic DNA. Sequencing of rearranged TCRbeta segments was performed at approximately 20X coverage. From the authors' description of their analysis: Sequencing errors were corrected by clustering, and CDR3s were annotated against IMGT so that V, D and J genes could be assigned. Downstream analyses used only productive TCRbeta rearrangements, leaving out any out-of-frame or stop-codon sequences. To compute clonality, Shannon entropy was normalized by the log of the number of unique productive sequences and then subtracted from one. Fisher's exact test with Benjamini-Hochberg correction, using a cutoff of adjusted p below 0.01, was how clones that differed between time points or between blood and tumor were identified. TCRdb limited this immuneACCESS table to in-frame rearrangements with V and J called. A share of clones is missing; checked studies link under half to unresolved V genes, and the rest is unexplained. V, J and clone size were drawn from that table, and D and trimming were deduced from the DNA. The sample data list 90,000 or so clones, and more than 80% of these were observed just once. The top ten clones comprise 0.85% to 1% of the sample.

From the germline V gene, CDR1 is SQVTM and CDR2 is ANQGSEA. The CDR3 goes from the cysteine to the phenylalanine over 14 residues. The CDR3 DNA has 42 bases and is translated from base 1. V drops 4 bases and J drops 0 bases, leaving 7 bases in between. Study-wide conclusions, independent of this receptor: A pretreatment peripheral blood TCR clonality below the median was linked to improved progression-free and overall survival. Among patients with durable benefit, tumor-associated TCR clones showed greater expansion in peripheral blood 3 weeks after treatment started (n ≈ 20, p = 0.022). Because of the small sample size (n ≈ 27) and the many exploratory analyses performed, the results are intended to be regarded as hypothesis-generating.

With regard to this clone: It lacks a known antigen. No clone much larger than this one lies a single base away; base qualities are absent.

The input for sequencing was PBMCs, taken around atezolizumab (anti-PD-L1) treatment. The rearrangement combines TRBV29-1 with TRBJ2-6; confidence is insufficient to name the D gene. The sequence was obtained from a woman older than 75 with urothelial cancer. CDR3 loop: CSVGDFSGANVLTF. The DNA reads as follows: TGCAGCGTTGGCGATTTCTCTGGGGCCAACGTCCTGACTTTC.